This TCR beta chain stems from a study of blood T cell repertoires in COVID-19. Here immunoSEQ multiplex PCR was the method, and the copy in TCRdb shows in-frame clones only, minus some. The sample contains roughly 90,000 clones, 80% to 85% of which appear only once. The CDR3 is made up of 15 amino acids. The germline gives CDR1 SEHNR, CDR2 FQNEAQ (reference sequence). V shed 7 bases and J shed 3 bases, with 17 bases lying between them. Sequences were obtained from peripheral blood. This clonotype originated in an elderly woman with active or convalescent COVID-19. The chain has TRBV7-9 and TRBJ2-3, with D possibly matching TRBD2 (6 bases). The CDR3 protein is CASNRLDVPTDTQYF. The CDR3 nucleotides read TGTGCCAGCAACAGACTAGACGTTCCGACAGATACGCAGTATTTT.